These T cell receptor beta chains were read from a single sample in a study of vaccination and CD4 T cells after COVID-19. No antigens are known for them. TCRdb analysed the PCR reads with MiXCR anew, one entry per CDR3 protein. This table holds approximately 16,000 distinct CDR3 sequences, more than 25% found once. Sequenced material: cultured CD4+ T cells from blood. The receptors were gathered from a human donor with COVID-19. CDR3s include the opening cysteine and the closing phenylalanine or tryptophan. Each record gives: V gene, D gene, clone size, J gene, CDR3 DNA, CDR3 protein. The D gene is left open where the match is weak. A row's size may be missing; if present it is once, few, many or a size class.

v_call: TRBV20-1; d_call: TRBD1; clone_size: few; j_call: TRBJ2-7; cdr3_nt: TGCAGTGCTAGAGATCTTCGGACAGGGGCCTACGAGCAGTACTTC; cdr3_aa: CSARDLRTGAYEQYF
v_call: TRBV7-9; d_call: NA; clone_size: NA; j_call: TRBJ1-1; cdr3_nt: TGTGCCAGCAGCTTCCCCCCTAGCGGGGCTTTCTTT; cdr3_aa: CASSFPPSGAFF
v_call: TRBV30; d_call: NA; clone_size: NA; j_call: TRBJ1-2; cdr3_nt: TGTGCCTGGAACCCACAGAGCTACCACTATGGCTACTCCTTC; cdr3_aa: CAWNPQSYHYGYSF
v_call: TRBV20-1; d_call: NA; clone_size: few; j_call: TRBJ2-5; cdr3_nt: TGCAGTGCTAGGGCAGCGTCGTTTGGGCCACAAGAGACCCAGTACTTC; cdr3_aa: CSARAASFGPQETQYF
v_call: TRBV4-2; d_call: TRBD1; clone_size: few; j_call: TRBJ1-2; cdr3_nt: TGTGCCAGCAGCCAAGACCAGCGACAGGGGGACGGCTACACCTTC; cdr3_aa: CASSQDQRQGDGYTF
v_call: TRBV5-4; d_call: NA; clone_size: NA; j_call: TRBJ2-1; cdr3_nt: TGTGCCAGCAGCTTGGTCCACAATGAGCAGTTCTTC; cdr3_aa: CASSLVHNEQFF
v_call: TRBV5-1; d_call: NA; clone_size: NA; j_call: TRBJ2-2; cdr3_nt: TGCGCCAGCAGCTTTGGAGGGCCCGGGGAGCTGTTTTTT; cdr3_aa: CASSFGGPGELFF
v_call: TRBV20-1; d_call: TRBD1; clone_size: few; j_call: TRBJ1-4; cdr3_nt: TGCAGTGCCCCACAGACAGGGAAGACTGAAAAACTGTTTTTT; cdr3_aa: CSAPQTGKTEKLFF
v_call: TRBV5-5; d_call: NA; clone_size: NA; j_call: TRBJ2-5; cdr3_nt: TGTGCCAGCAGCTTGAGCGTGGTGTATCAAGAGACCCAGTACTTC; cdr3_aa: CASSLSVVYQETQYF
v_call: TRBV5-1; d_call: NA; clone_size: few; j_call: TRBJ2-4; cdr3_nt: TGCGCCAGCAGCCCGAACGTCGCTGGGAACATTCAGTACTTC; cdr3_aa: CASSPNVAGNIQYF
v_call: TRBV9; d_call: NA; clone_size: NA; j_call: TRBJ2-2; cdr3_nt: TGTGCCAGCAGCGTAGTTTCGGGAACCGGGGAGCTGTTTTTT; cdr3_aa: CASSVVSGTGELFF
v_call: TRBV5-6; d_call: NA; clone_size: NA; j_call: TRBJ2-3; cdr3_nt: TGTGCCAGCAGCTTGGGTTCCGGGGACCAGAGCCTTCGTGCAGATACGCAGTATTTT; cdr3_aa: CASSLGSGDQSLRADTQYF
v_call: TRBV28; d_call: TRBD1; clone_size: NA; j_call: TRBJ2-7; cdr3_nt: TGTGCCAGCAGTAGATCCGGGACAGGGGACTACGAGCAGTACTTC; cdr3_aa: CASSRSGTGDYEQYF
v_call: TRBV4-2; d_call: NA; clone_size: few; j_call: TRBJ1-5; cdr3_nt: TGTGCCAGCAGCCAAGATCGGGCAGACAATCAGCCCCAGCATTTT; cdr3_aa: CASSQDRADNQPQHF
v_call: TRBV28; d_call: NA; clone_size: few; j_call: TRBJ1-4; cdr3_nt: TGTGCCAGCAACTTCGGGGGGGCAGAGGAAAAACTGTTTTTT; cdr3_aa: CASNFGGAEEKLFF
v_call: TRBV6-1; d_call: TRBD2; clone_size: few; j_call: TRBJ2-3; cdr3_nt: TGTGCCAGCAGTGAAGCCTTTAGCGGGGGCCCAGATACGCAGTATTTT; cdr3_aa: CASSEAFSGGPDTQYF
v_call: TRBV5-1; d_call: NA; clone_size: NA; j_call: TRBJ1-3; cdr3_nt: TGCGCCAGCAGCGCCCAGGGGGGAAACACCATATATTTT; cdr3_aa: CASSAQGGNTIYF
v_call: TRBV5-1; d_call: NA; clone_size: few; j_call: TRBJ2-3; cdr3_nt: TGCGCCAGCAGCTTGAGGGGCACTACCACAGATACGCAGTATTTT; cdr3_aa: CASSLRGTTTDTQYF
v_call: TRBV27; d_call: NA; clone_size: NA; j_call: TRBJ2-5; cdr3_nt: TGTGCCAGCAGTTGGCGGGAAAAAGAGACCCAGTACTTC; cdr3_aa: CASSWREKETQYF
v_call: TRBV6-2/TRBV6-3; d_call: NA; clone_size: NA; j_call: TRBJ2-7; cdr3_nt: TGTGCCAGCAGCTCCCGAAACGAGCAGTACTTC; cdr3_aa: CASSSRNEQYF
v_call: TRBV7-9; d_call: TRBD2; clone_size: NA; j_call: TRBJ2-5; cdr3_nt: TGTGCCAGCAGCTTGGAGGGACTAGCGGGGGAGACCCAGTACTTC; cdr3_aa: CASSLEGLAGETQYF
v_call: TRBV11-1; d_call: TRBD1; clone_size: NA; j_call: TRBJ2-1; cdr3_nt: TGTGCCAGCAGCCGAGGGGGGACAGGAGGCGTTAATGAGCAGTTCTTC; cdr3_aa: CASSRGGTGGVNEQFF
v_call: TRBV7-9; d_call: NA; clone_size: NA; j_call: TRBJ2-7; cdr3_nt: TGTGCCAGCAGCTCCCGAAACCGCCGGGGCCTTTACGAGCAGTACTTC; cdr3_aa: CASSSRNRRGLYEQYF
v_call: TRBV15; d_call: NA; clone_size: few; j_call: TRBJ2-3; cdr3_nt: TGTGCCACCAGCAGAGATCTCGCAGGGAGCACAGATACGCAGTATTTT; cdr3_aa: CATSRDLAGSTDTQYF
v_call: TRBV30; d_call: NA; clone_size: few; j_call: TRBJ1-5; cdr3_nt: TGTGCCTGGAGTGTTATGGGGCGAGCCCAGCATTTT; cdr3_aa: CAWSVMGRAQHF
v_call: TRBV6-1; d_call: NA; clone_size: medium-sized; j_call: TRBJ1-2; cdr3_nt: TGTGCCAGCCACGAGAGACAGGACCACTATGGCTACACCTTC; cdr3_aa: CASHERQDHYGYTF
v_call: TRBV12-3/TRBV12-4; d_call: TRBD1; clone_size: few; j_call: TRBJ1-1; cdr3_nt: TGTGCCAGCACCAGGGGGGACGTGAACACTGAAGCTTTCTTT; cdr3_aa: CASTRGDVNTEAFF
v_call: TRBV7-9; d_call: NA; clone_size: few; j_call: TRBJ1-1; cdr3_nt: TGTGCCAGCGCCGAACAGGGACTATGGAACACTGAAGCTTTCTTT; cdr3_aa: CASAEQGLWNTEAFF
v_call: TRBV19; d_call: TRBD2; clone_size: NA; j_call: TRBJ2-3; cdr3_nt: TGTGCCACCACGGGGGGCCTTAGCGGGGGTTGGTATTTT; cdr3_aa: CATTGGLSGGWYF
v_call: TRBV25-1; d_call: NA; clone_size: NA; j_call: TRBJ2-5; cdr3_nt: TGTGCCAGCTCATCAGGGGGGCCCGGGGAGACCCAGTACTTC; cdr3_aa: CASSSGGPGETQYF
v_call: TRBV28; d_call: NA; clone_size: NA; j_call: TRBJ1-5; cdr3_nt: TGTGCCAGCAGGGCGAGCCGGGACCGCGGAGGCAATCAGCCCCAGCATTTT; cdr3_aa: CASRASRDRGGNQPQHF
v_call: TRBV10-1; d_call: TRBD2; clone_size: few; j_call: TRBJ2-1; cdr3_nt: TGCGCCAGCAGTGTACTAGCGGGGGACAGATTATACAATGAGCAGTTCTTC; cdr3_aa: CASSVLAGDRLYNEQFF
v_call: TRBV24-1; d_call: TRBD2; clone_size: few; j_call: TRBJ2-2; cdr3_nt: TGTGCCACCAGTGATGGACTAGCGGGGGCCCGCACCGGGGAGCTGTTTTTT; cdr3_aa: CATSDGLAGARTGELFF
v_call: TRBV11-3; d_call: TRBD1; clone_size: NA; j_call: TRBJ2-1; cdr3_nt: TGTGCCAGCAGCTTGACAGGGAATATCGGCGATGAGCAGTTCTTC; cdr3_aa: CASSLTGNIGDEQFF
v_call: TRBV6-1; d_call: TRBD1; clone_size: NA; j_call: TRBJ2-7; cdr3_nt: TGTGCCAGCAGGATCCCGGGACAGGGGCCGATGACCTACGAGCAGTACTTC; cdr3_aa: CASRIPGQGPMTYEQYF
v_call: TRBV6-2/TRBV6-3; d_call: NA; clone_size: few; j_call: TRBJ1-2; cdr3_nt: TGTGCCAGCAGTTACTCTGGACAGCTGGTTTCCGGCTACACCTTC; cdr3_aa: CASSYSGQLVSGYTF
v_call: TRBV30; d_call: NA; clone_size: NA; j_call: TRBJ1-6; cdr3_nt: TGTGCCTGGAGTGCGAGTTCACCCCTCCACTTT; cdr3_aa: CAWSASSPLHF
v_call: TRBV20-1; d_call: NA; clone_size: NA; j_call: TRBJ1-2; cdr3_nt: TGCAGTGCTCCCTCGGGGGGGGTATATGGCTACACCTTC; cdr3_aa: CSAPSGGVYGYTF
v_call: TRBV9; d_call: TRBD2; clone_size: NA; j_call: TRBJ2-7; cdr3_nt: TGTGCCAGCAGCGTCAACCAAGCGGCGGGGGGTTCCTACGAGCAGTACTTC; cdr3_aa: CASSVNQAAGGSYEQYF
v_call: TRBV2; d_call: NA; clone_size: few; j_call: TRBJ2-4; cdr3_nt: TGTGCCAGCAGTTATAGCGGCACTCAGTACTTC; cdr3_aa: CASSYSGTQYF
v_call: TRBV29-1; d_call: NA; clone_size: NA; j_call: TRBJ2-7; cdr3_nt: TGCAGCGTTGAATTCAGGGTGGACGGCGAGCAGTACTTC; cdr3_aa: CSVEFRVDGEQYF
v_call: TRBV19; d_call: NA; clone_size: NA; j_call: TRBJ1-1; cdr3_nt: TGTGCCAGTAGTCCCCGGGGGGGTGTAGCTTTCTTT; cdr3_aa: CASSPRGGVAFF
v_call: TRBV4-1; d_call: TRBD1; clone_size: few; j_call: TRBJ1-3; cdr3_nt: TGCGCCAGCAGCGAGACGCCAGGGGGCCGGACTGGAAACACCATATATTTT; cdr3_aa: CASSETPGGRTGNTIYF
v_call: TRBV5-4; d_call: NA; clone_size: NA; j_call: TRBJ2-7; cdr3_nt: TGTGCCAGCACCGCTGAGGGGTCCTACGAGCAGTACTTC; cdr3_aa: CASTAEGSYEQYF
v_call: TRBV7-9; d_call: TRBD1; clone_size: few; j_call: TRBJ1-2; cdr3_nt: TGTGCCAGCAGCCCCCTTGGGACAGGGGGCGGCTATGGCTACACCTTC; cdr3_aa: CASSPLGTGGGYGYTF
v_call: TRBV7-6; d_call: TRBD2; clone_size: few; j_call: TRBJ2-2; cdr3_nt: TGTGCCAGCAGCTCCCGCAGCGGGGGGGCTGGTACCGGGGAGCTGTTTTTT; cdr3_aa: CASSSRSGGAGTGELFF
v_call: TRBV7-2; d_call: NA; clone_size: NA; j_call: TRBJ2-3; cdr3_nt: TGTGCCAGCAGCCCCGGACTGGACACAGAAACGCAGTATTTT; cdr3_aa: CASSPGLDTETQYF
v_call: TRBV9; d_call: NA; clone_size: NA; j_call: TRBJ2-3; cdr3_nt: TGTGCCAGCAGCGGAGATACGCAGTATTTT; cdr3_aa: CASSGDTQYF
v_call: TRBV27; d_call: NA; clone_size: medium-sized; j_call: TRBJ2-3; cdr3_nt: TGTGCCAGCAGCCCTCCCTGGGCAGATACGCAGTATTTT; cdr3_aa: CASSPPWADTQYF
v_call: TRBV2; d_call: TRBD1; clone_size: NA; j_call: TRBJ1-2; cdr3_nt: TGTGCCAGCAGTGTTTCCCGGGACAGGGGGCATGGCTACACCTTC; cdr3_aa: CASSVSRDRGHGYTF
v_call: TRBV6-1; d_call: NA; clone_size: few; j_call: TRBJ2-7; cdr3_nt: TGTGCCAGCAGTATGCTGCAACAGGGCTACGAGCAGTACTTC; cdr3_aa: CASSMLQQGYEQYF
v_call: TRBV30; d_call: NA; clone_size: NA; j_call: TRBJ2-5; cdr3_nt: TGTGCCTGGAGTGGTAGCGGTGTCAGGGGAGAGACCCAGCACTTC; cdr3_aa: CAWSGSGVRGETQHF
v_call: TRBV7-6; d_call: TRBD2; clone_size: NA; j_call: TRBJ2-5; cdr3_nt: TGTGCCAGCAGCTTAGCAGGGGCGGGGGGAGAGACCCAGTACTTC; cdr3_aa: CASSLAGAGGETQYF
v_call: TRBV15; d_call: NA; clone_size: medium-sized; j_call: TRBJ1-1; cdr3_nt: TGTGCCACCAGCCCATGGGGGGCTGAAGCTTTCTTT; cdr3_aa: CATSPWGAEAFF
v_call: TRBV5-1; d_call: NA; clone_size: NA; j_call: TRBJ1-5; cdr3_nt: TGCGCCAGCAGCCCGGAAGGGGTAACTCAGCCCCAGCATTTT; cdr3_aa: CASSPEGVTQPQHF